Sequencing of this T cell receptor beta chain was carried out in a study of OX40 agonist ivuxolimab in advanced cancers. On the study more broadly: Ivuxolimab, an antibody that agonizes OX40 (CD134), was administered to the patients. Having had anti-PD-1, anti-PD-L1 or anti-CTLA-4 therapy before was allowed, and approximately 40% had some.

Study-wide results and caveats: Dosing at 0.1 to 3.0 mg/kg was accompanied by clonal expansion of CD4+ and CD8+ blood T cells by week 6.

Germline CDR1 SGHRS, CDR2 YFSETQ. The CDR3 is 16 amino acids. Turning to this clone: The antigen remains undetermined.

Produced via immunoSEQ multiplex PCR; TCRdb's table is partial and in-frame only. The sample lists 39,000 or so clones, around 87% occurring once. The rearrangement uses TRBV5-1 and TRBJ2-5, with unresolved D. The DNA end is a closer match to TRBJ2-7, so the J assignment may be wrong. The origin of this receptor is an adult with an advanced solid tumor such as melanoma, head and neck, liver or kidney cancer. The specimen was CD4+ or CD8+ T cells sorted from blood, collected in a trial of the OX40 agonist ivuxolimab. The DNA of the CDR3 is TGCGCCAGCAGCTTGGCTCCCAGCCTTAGCTCCTACGAGCAGTACTTC. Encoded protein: CASSLAPSLSSYEQYF.